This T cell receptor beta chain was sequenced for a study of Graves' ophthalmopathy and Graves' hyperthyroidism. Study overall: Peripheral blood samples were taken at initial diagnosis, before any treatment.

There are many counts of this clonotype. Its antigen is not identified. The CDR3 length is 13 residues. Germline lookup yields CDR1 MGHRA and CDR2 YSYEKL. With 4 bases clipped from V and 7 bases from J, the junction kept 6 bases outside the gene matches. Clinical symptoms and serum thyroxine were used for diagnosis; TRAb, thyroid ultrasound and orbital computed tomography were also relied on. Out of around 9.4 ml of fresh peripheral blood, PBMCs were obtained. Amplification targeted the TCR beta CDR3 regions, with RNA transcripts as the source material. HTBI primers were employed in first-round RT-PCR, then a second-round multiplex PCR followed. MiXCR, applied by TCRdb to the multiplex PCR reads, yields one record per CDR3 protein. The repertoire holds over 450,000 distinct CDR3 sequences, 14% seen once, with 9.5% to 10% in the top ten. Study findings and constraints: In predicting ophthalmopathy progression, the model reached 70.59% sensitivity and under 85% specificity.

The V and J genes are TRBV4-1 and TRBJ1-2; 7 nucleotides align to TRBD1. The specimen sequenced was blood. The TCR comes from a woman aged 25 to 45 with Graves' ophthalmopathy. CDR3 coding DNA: TGCGCCAGCAGCCGACAGGGATCAAGTGGCTACACCTTC. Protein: CASSRQGSSGYTF.